The table lists the clone carrying this T cell receptor beta chain with a few counts. Antigen unknown. The TCR beta cDNA libraries carried unique molecular identifiers. TCRdb re-derived calls from the PCR reads in MiXCR, one entry per CDR3 protein. The repertoire includes 700,000 to 800,000 distinct CDR3 sequences, about 27% of them detected once, and roughly 0.53% sits in the top ten. V shed 2 bases and J shed 0 bases, with 8 bases lying between them. CDR1 and CDR2 from the germline V gene are SGHTS and YDEGEE. The CDR3 consists of 14 residues. This sample was taken from a study of post-analysis software for immune sequencing data. Study overall: Both relapsing-remitting and secondary progressive multiple sclerosis featured among the disease courses, as did progressive-relapsing multiple sclerosis.

Whole-study findings and limits: Compared with controls, patients had more of about 5 TRBV segments, including TRBV5-6, TRBV5-1 and TRBV20-1.

The V gene is TRBV5-8, the J gene TRBJ1-1; unclear D gene. Sequencing input: blood. The TCR originated in a girl aged 5-17 years with multiple sclerosis. The CDR3 spells CASSLQTLNTEAFF. The CDR3 DNA follows: TGTGCCAGCAGCTTACAGACACTGAACACTGAAGCTTTCTTT.